The 13 T cell receptor beta chains below come from one sample, sequenced in a study of blood T cells in healthy people across ages. The second PCR ran about 7 to 12 cycles with a sample-barcoded 5' primer and J-beta primers. TCRdb ran MiXCR on the 5' RACE reads and lists one entry per CDR3 protein. There are around 1,700,000 distinct CDR3 sequences in the sample; about 30% occur only once, and roughly 8.2% lies in the top ten. Sequenced material: blood. These receptors were collected from a woman under 40 in good health.

The rearrangement joins TRBV6-5 to TRBJ2-7, with 10 bases that match TRBD2. The CDR3 totals 14 residues. The germline gives CDR1 MNHEY, CDR2 SVGAGI. After removal of 6 bases from V and 6 bases from J, the junction contained 8 bases not matched to a gene. CDR3 in DNA: TGTGCCAGCAGAGCACCGGGACTAGCGCGCGAGCAGTACTTC. It translates to CASRAPGLAREQYF.

The rearrangement uses TRBV18 and TRBJ2-6, with D perhaps given as TRBD1 or TRBD2 (5 bases each). Germline CDR1 KGHSH, CDR2 LQKENI. This CDR3 has 20 residues. V dropped 1 base and J dropped 0 bases, with 19 bases sitting between them. CDR3 DNA sequence: TGTGCCAGCTCACCACTAAGTAGGGGACCAACCTTCTCTGGGGCCAACGTCCTGACTTTC. Amino acids: CASSPLSRGPTFSGANVLTF.

Comments on this clonotype: A read error may account for a junction end that differs from germline. The chain joins TRBV2 to TRBJ2-3; 7 nucleotides agree with TRBD1. Germline CDR1 and CDR2: SNHLY and FYNNEI. The CDR3 totals 12 residues. The CDR3 region is CAGQGGTDAQYF. The CDR3 DNA is TGTGCCGGACAAGGGGGCACAGATGCGCAGTATTTT.

Many counts were recorded for this clonotype. This chain joins TRBV10-2 and TRBJ2-7; 10 bases are a match to TRBD1. The V gene end was trimmed by 8 bases and the J gene end by 7 bases; junction bases not matched to a gene: 11. CDR1 WSHSY and CDR2 SAAADI come from the germline V gene. This CDR3 has 14 amino acids. The CDR3 DNA is TGCGCCAGCGGATCCCCGGGACAGGGGTTGGAGCAGTACTTC. This encodes CASGSPGQGLEQYF.

As regards this clonotype: Possible read error: a much larger clone is one base away. This chain joins TRBV20-1 and TRBJ2-1; D unclear. Germline loops: CDR1 DFQATT, CDR2 SNEGSKA (reference sequence). V was cut by 0 bases and J by 10 bases, with 22 bases left in between. The CDR3 sequence is 16 residues long. The CDR3 region is CSARDLDRGSSYEQFF. CDR3 nucleotide sequence: TGCAGTGCTAGAGATCTCGATCGAGGTAGCTCCTACGAGCAGTTCTTC.

This clonotype was recorded many times. V gene TRBV7-2 combines with J gene TRBJ2-1, with 13 bases aligning to TRBD2. This CDR3 region has 15 residues. Germline CDR1 reads SGHTA; CDR2 reads FQGNSA. Germline trimming cut 5 bases from V and 7 bases from J; bases unmatched to any gene: 5. CDR3 loop: CASSIRTSGRNEQFF. The DNA of the CDR3 is TGTGCCAGCAGCATCCGGACTAGCGGGAGAAATGAGCAGTTCTTC.

To note about this clonotype: This may be a read error, as it is one base from a much larger clone. The chain recombines TRBV6-2 or TRBV6-3 with TRBJ1-5; a weak D match, TRBD1 (5 bases). Per the germline V gene, CDR1 is MNHEY and CDR2 is SVGEGT. This CDR3 contains 13 residues. The CDR3, as DNA: TGTGCCTGCAGTTTTCAGGGTCAACAGCCCCAGCATTTT. This gives the protein CACSFQGQQPQHF.

Only one count was recorded for this clonotype. A much larger clonotype is one base distant, so this may be a read error. The rearrangement uses TRBV10-3 and TRBJ2-5, with 7 bases aligning to TRBD2. The CDR3 is 13 amino acids. From germline, CDR1 is ENHRY and CDR2 SYGVKD. The CDR3 coding sequence is TGTGCCATCTGGGGGGGGTACCAAGAGACCCTGTACTTC. Amino acid sequence: CAIWGGYQETLYF.

This clonotype was recorded many times. This chain joins TRBV4-1 and TRBJ2-7; D is uncertain. Deletions cut 1 base from V and 3 bases from J, with 7 bases between. Germline CDR1 reads MGHRA; CDR2 reads YSYEKL. The CDR3 is 13 residues long. The CDR3 loop reads CASSQGKGYEQYF. The CDR3 nucleotides are TGCGCCAGCAGCCAAGGGAAGGGCTACGAGCAGTACTTC.

This clonotype was counted at least ten times. The chain uses TRBV20-1 and TRBJ2-5, with 15 bases identical to TRBD2. Germline-derived CDR1 and CDR2 are DFQATT and SNEGSKA (reference sequence). The CDR3 is 15 amino acids. V lost 5 bases to trimming and J lost 6 bases; unmatched junction nucleotides: 7. The CDR3 coding sequence is TGCAGTGCTGCTGGACTAGCGGGGGGGCCACAGACCCAGTACTTC. Amino acid sequence: CSAAGLAGGPQTQYF.

This clonotype turned up a few times. The chain employs TRBV12-3 or TRBV12-4 and TRBJ2-5, with 7 positions matching TRBD2. Unmatched junction bases numbered 2, after V lost 6 bases and J lost 1 base. The CDR3 is 13 amino acids. In DNA form, the CDR3 reads TGTGCCAGCAGACTAGCGCCCCAAGAGACCCAGTACTTC. This gives the protein CASRLAPQETQYF.

This clonotype was recorded a few times. The rearrangement uses TRBV7-9 and TRBJ1-1; D gene uncertain. From germline, CDR1 is SEHNR and CDR2 FQNEAQ (reference sequence). The V and J ends lost 4 bases and 1 base respectively, with 13 bases between them. This CDR3 comprises 15 residues. DNA of the CDR3: TGTGCCAGCAGCTCCCAAATTACCTCGAACACTGAAGCTTTCTTT. Protein product: CASSSQITSNTEAFF. Supplemented by reference TRBV7-9 and TRBJ1-1, the full variable domain reads DTGVSQNPRHKITKRGQNVTFRCDPISEHNRLYWYRQTLGQGPEFLTYFQNEAQLEKSRLLSDRFSAERPKGSFSTLEIQRTEQGDSAMYLCASSSQITSNTEAFFGQGTRLTVV.

This sequence joins TRBV7-3 and TRBJ2-7, with D hard to call. In germline, CDR1 is SGHTA, CDR2 FQGTGA. The CDR3 is 16 amino acids. Trimming removed 2 bases at V and 7 bases at J, with 21 bases between. The CDR3 DNA sequence: TGTGCCAGCAGCTTACGGCTAGACCCTAGATTGGGGGAGCAGTACTTC. Protein product: CASSLRLDPRLGEQYF.